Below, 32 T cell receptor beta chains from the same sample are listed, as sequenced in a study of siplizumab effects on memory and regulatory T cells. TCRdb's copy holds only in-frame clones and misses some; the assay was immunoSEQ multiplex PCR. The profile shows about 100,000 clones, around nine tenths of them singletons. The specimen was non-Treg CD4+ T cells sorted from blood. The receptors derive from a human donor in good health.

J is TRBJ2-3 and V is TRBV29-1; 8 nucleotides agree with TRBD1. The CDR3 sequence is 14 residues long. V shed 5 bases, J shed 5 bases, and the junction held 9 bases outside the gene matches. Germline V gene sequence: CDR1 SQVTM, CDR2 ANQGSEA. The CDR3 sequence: CSVFLAGGIDTQYF. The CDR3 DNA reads TGCAGCGTTTTTTTGGCAGGGGGCATAGATACGCAGTATTTT.

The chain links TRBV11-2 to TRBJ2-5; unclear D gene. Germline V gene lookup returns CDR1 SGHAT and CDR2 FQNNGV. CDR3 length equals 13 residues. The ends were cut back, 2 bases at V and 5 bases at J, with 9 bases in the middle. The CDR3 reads CASSLIPGETQYF. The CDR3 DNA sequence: TGTGCCAGCAGCTTAATACCTGGTGAGACCCAGTACTTC.

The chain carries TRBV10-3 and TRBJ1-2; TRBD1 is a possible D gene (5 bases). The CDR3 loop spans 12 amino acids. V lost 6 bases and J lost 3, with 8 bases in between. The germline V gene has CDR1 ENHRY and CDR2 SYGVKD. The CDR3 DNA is TGTGCCATCAGCCAGACAGACTATGGCTACACCTTC. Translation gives CAISQTDYGYTF.

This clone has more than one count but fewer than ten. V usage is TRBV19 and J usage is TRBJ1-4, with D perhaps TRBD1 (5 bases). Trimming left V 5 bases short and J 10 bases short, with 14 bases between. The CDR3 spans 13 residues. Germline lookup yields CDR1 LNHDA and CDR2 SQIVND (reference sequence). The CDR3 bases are TGTGCCAGTAGTCGGCAGGGTGAGAGAAAACTGTTTTTT. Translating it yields CASSRQGERKLFF.

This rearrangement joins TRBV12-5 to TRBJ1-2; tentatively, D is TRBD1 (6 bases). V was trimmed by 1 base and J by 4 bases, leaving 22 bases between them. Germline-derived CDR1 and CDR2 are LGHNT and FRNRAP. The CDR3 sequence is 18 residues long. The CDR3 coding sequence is TGTGCTAGTGGTTTGGGAACCCCAGGGGCGGTAGACTCCTATGGCTACACCTTC. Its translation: CASGLGTPGAVDSYGYTF.

The DNA of the CDR3 is TGTGCCAGCAGCGCCAGACAGGGTTACGACTATGGCTACACCTTC. It yields the protein CASSARQGYDYGYTF. This chain uses TRBV7-2 with TRBJ1-2, with 7 bases aligning to TRBD1. CDR3 length: 15 amino acids. The junction had 9 bases not matched to a gene; V was cut back by 5 bases and J by 3 bases. Per the germline V gene, CDR1 is SGHTA and CDR2 is FQGNSA.

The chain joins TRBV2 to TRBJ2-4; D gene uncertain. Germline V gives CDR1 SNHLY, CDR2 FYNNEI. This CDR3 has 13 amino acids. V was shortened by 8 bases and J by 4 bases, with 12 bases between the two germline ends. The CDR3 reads CASGRASKNIQYF. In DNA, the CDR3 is TGTGCCAGCGGTCGGGCTAGTAAAAACATTCAGTACTTC. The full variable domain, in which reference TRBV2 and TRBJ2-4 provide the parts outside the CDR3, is EPEVTQTPSHQVTQMGQEVILRCVPISNHLYFYWYRQILGQKVEFLVSFYNNEISEKSEIFDDQFSVERPDGSNFTLKIRSTKLEDSAMYFCASGRASKNIQYFGAGTRLSVL.

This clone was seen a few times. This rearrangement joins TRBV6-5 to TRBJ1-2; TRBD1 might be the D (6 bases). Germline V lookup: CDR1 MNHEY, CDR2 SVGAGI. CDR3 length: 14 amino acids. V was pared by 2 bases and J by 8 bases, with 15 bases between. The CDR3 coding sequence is TGTGCCAGCAGTTACCGGGACGGACAGCGGGGCTACACCTTC. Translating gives CASSYRDGQRGYTF.

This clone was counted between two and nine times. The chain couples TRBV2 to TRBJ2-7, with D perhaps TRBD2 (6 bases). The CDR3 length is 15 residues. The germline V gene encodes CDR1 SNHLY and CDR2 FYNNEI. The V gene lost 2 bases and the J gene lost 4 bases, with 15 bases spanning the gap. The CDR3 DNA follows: TGTGCCAGCAGTGAAACCGGGACTCTAGCTTACGAGCAGTACTTC. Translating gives CASSETGTLAYEQYF. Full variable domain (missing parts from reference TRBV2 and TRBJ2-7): EPEVTQTPSHQVTQMGQEVILRCVPISNHLYFYWYRQILGQKVEFLVSFYNNEISEKSEIFDDQFSVERPDGSNFTLKIRSTKLEDSAMYFCASSETGTLAYEQYFGPGTRLTVT.

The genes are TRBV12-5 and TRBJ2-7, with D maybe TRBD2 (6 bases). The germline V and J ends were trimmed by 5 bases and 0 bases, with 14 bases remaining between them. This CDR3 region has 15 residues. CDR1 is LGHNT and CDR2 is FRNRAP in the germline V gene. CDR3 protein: CASGTGLQSSYEQYF. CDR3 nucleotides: TGTGCTAGTGGTACGGGACTCCAAAGCTCCTACGAGCAGTACTTC. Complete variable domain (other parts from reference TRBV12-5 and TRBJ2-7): DARVTQTPRHKVTEMGQEVTMRCQPILGHNTVFWYRQTMMQGLELLAYFRNRAPLDDSGMPKDRFSAEMPDATLATLKIQPSEPRDSAVYFCASGTGLQSSYEQYFGPGTRLTVT.

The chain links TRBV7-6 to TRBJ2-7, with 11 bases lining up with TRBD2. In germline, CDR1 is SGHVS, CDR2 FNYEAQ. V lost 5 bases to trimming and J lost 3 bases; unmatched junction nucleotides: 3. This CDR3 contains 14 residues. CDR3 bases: TGTGCCAGCAGCCCAACTAGCGGGAGCTACGAGCAGTACTTC. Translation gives CASSPTSGSYEQYF.

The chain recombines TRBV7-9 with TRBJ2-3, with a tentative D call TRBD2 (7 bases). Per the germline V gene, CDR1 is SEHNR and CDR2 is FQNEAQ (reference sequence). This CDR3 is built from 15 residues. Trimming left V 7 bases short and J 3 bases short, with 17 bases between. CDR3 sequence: CASNPRGAGTDTQYF. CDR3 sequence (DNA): TGTGCCAGCAACCCTCGGGGGGCGGGGACAGATACGCAGTATTTT.

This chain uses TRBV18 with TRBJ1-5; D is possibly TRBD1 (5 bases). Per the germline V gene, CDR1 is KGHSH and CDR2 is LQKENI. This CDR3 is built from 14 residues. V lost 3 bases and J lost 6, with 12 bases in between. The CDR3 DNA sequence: TGTGCCAGCTCACCGTTCAGGGACGTTCAGCCCCAGCATTTT. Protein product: CASSPFRDVQPQHF.

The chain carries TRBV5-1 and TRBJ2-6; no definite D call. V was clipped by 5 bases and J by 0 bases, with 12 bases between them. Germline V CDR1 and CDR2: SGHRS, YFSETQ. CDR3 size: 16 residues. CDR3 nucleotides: TGCGCCAGCAGAAAAACCGGAACCTCTGGGGCCAACGTCCTGACTTTC. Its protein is CASRKTGTSGANVLTF.

The CDR3 DNA follows: TGTGCCAGTAGTGAAAGGCTAGCGGGAATTGATGAGCAGTTCTTC. It translates to CASSERLAGIDEQFF. The V gene is TRBV19, the J gene TRBJ2-1, with TRBD2 matching 9 bases. The CDR3 has 15 residues. The trim removed 5 bases at V and 8 bases at J, leaving 10 bases unmatched. CDR1 is LNHDA, CDR2 SQIVND, per germline (reference sequence).

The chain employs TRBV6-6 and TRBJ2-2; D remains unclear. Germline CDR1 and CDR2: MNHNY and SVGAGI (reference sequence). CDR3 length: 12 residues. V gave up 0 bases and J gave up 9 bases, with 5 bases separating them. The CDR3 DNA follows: TGTGCCAGCAGTTACTCATGGAGGGAGCTGTTTTTT. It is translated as CASSYSWRELFF.

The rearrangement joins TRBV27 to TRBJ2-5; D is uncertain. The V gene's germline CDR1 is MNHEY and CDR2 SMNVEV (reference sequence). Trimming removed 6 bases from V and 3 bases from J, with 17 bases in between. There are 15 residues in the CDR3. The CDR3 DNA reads TGTGCCAGCAGGCCTTCCCCTCCTTTAAAAGAGACCCAGTACTTC. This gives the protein CASRPSPPLKETQYF.

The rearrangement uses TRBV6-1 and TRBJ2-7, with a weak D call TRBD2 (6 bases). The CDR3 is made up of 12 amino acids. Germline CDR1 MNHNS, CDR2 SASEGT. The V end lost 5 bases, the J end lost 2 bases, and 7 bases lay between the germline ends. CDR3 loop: CASSSGAYEQYF. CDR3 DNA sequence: TGTGCCAGCAGTTCGGGAGCCTACGAGCAGTACTTC.

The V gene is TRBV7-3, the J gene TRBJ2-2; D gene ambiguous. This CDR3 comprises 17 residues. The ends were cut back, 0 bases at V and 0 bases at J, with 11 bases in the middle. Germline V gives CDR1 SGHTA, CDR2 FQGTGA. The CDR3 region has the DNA TGTGCCAGCAGCTTAACTTCGGCACTCACGAACACCGGGGAGCTGTTTTTT. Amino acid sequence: CASSLTSALTNTGELFF.

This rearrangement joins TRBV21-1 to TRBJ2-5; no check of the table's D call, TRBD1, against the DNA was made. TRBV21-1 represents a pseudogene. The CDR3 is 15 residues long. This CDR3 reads CASSNFRGASETQYF. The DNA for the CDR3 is TGTGCCAGCAGCAATTTCAGGGGCGCTTCAGAGACCCAGTACTTC.

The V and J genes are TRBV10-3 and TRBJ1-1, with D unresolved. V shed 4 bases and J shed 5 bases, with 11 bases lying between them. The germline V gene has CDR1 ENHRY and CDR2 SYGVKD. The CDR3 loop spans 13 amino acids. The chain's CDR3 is CAISGALGTEAFF. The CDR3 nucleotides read TGTGCCATCAGTGGGGCCTTAGGGACTGAAGCTTTCTTT.

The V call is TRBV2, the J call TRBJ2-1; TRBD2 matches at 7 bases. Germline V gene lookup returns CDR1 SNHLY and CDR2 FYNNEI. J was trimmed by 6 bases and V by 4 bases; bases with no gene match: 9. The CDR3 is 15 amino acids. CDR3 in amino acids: CASSGTSQSTNEQFF. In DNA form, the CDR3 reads TGTGCCAGCAGTGGGACTAGTCAATCCACCAATGAGCAGTTCTTC.

CDR3 DNA sequence: TGTGCCTGGACCATACAGGGGGCCAATCAGCCCCAGCATTTT. It codes for CAWTIQGANQPQHF. The rearrangement links TRBV30 to TRBJ1-5, with 9 bases fitting TRBD1. The germline V gene encodes CDR1 GTSNPN and CDR2 SVGIG (reference sequence). V shed 4 bases and J 3 bases; nucleotides not matched to a gene: 4. The CDR3 is 14 residues long.

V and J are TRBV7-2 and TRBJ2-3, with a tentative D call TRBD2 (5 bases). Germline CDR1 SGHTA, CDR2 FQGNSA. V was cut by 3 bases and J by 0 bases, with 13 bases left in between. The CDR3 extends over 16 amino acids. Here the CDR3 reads CASSLVGAVSTDTQYF. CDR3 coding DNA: TGTGCCAGCAGCTTGGTGGGAGCGGTTAGCACAGATACGCAGTATTTT.

The DNA of the CDR3 is TGTGCCAGCACTAGGGGCGATGTGGCTGGCTACACCTTC. Translating gives CASTRGDVAGYTF. The rearrangement uses TRBV6-5 and TRBJ1-2; maybe TRBD1 (5 bases). Looked up from germline, CDR1 is MNHEY and CDR2 is SVGAGI. The CDR3 has 13 amino acids. Trimming shortened V by 7 bases and J by 7 bases, and 16 bases separated the two germline ends.

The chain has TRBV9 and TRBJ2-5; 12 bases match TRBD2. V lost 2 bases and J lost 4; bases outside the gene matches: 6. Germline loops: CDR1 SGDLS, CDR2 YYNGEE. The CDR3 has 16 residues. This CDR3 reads CASSVGGLAGGETQYF. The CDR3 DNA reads TGTGCCAGCAGCGTGGGGGGACTAGCGGGCGGAGAGACCCAGTACTTC.

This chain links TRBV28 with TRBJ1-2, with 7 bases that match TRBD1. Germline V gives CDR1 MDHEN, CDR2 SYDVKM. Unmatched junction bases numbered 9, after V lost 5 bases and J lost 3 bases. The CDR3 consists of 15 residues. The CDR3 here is CASSPEGRGDYGYTF. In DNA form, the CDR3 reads TGTGCCAGCAGTCCAGAGGGCAGGGGGGACTATGGCTACACCTTC.

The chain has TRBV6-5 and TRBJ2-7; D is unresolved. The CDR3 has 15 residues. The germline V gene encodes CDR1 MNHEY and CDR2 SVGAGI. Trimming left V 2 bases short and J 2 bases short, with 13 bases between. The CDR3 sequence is CASSYTLRRPYEQYF. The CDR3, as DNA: TGTGCCAGCAGTTACACCTTAAGACGGCCCTACGAGCAGTACTTC.

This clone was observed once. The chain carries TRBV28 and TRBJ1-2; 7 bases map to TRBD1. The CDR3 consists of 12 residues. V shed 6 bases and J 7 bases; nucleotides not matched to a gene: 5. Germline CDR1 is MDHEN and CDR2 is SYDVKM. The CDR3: CASSLTGSGYTF. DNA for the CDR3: TGTGCCAGCAGCCTGACAGGGTCTGGCTACACCTTC.

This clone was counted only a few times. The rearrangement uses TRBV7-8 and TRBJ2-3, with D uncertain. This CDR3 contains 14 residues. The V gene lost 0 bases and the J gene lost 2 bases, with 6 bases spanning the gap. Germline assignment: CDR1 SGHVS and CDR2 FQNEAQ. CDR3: CASSLAEATDTQYF. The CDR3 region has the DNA TGTGCCAGCAGCTTAGCCGAGGCCACAGATACGCAGTATTTT. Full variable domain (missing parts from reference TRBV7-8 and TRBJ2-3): GAGVSQSPRYKVAKRGQDVALRCDPISGHVSLFWYQQALGQGPEFLTYFQNEAQLDKSGLPSDRFFAERPEGSVSTLKIQRTQQEDSAVYLCASSLAEATDTQYFGPGTRLTVL.

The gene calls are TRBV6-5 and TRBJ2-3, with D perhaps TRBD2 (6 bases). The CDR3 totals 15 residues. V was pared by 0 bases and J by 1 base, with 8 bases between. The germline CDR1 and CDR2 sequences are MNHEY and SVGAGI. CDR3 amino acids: CASSYSSGRTDTQYF. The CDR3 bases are TGTGCCAGCAGTTACTCTAGCGGACGCACAGATACGCAGTATTTT.

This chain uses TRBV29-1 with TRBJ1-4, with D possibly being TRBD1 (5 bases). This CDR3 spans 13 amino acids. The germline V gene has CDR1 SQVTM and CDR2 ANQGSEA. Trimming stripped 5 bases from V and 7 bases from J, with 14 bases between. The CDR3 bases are TGCAGCGTTACCCGGGGCACAGGTGAAAAACTGTTTTTT. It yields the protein CSVTRGTGEKLFF.